Presented here are 5 T cell receptor beta chains from one specimen sequenced in a study of T cell responses to AZD1222 COVID-19 vaccine (dated by TCRdb to about 2021). This specimen's time point label, per the study, means: about 28 days (+/-7) after the second vaccine dose. Libraries were built with the immunoSEQ multiplex PCR assay. The clones in this table, taken by TCRdb from immuneACCESS, are in-frame only. Not every clone is retained; where verified, under half of the shortfall comes from an unresolved V gene, and the cause of the rest is unknown. Within this sample are some 110,000 clones, with around 83% of them counted one time only. Roughly a sixth of the sample comes from the top ten. The source material was peripheral blood, sampled 28 days after the second AZD1222 dose. The receptors here all came from an adult who received the AZD1222 COVID-19 vaccine.

The genes are TRBV3-1 (or the pseudogene TRBV3-2) and TRBJ1-3; 7 positions match TRBD1. The CDR3 is 14 residues long. Germline loops: CDR1 LGHDT, CDR2 YNNKEL (reference sequence). With 2 bases clipped from V and 4 bases from J, the junction kept 2 bases outside the gene matches. Written as DNA, the CDR3 is TGTGCCAGCAGCCAATCAGGGGGAGGAAACACCATATATTTT. It specifies CASSQSGGGNTIYF.

The chain couples TRBV4-3 to TRBJ2-1; 8 bases align to TRBD2. CDR1 LGHNA and CDR2 YSLEER come from the germline V gene. V dropped 0 bases and J dropped 6; count of bases not matched to a gene: 7. CDR3 length: 16 amino acids. The CDR3 is CASSQDILAATNEQFF. In DNA form, the CDR3 reads TGCGCCAGCAGCCAAGATATACTAGCGGCGACCAATGAGCAGTTCTTC.

The rearrangement joins TRBV3-1 (or the pseudogene TRBV3-2) to TRBJ1-2; perhaps TRBD1 as D (5 bases). There are 14 residues in the CDR3. Trimming pared 4 bases from V and 7 bases from J, leaving 16 bases between. Looked up from germline, CDR1 is LGHDT and CDR2 is YNNKEL (reference sequence). The chain's CDR3 is CASSRTQGDLGYTF. In DNA form, the CDR3 reads TGTGCCAGCAGCCGAACCCAGGGCGATCTTGGCTACACCTTC.

This clone was seen a handful of times. The chain is built from TRBV19 and TRBJ1-4, with unresolved D. The CDR3 is made up of 15 amino acids. CDR1 LNHDA and CDR2 SQIVND come from the germline V gene (reference sequence). With 4 bases removed from V and 0 bases from J, the gap between germline ends came to 9 bases. The CDR3 DNA reads TGTGCCAGTAGTAGAGACAAGGCAACTAATGAAAAACTGTTTTTT. It translates to CASSRDKATNEKLFF.

V gene TRBV7-8 combines with J gene TRBJ2-7; TRBD2 is a possible D gene (5 bases). Per the germline V gene, CDR1 is SGHVS and CDR2 is FQNEAQ. With 2 bases removed from V and 3 bases from J, the gap between germline ends came to 11 bases. The CDR3 extends over 14 amino acids. CDR3 sequence reads: CASSLFEGNYEQYF. In DNA, the CDR3 is TGTGCCAGCAGCTTATTTGAGGGAAACTACGAGCAGTACTTC.